This TCR beta chain is drawn from a study of shared clonotypes between healthy human individuals. Using immunoSEQ multiplex PCR, the repertoire was profiled, and TCRdb retains in-frame clones only, with some absent. This sample yields about 300,000 clones, of which around two thirds are seen a single time; 10% belongs to the top ten. Concerning this clone: One junction end disagrees with the germline gene, perhaps due to a read error.

Per germline, CDR1 ENHRY and CDR2 SYGVKD. The CDR3 covers 12 residues. The sequence was obtained from a man aged 25-45 years in good health. The rearrangement uses TRBV10-3 and TRBJ2-1; D gene unclear. The sample taken for sequencing was memory CD4+ T cells sorted from blood. Regarding subset: CD45RA-negative fraction. CDR3 protein: CAISEAYYEQFF. Written as DNA, the CDR3 is TGTGCCATCAGTGAAGCCTACTATGAGCAGTTCTTC.